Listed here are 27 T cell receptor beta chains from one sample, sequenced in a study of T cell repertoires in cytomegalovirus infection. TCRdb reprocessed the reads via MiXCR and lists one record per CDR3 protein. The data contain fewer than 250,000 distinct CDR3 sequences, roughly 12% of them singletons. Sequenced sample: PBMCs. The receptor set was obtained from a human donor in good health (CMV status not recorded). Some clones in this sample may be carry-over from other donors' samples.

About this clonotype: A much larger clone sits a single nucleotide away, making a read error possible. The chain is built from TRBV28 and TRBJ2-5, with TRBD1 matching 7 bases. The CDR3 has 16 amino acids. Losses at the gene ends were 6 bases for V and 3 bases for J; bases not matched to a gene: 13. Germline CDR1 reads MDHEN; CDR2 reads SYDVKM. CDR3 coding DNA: TGTGCCAGCAGCCCCTCCGGGACAGACTTCAAAGAGACCCAGTACTTC. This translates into CASSPSGTDFKETQYF.

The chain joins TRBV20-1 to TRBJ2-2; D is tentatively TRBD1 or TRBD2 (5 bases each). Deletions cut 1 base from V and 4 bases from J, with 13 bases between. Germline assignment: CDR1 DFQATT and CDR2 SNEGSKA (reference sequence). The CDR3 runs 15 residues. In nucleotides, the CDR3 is TGCAGTGCTAGAGTGGGACGGGGTGGCACCGGGGAGCTGTTTTTT. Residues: CSARVGRGGTGELFF.

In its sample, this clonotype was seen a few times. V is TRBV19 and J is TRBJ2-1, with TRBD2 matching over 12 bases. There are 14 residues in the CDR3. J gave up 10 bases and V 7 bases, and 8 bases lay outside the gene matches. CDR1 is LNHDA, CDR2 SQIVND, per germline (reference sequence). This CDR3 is CASTPTSGRREQFF. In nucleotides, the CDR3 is TGTGCCAGTACCCCGACTAGCGGGAGACGGGAGCAGTTCTTC.

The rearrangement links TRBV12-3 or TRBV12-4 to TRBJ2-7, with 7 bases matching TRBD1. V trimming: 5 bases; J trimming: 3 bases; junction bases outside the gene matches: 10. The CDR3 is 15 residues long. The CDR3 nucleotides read TGTGCCAGCAGTCCCCTAAGACAGGGAGACTACGAGCAGTACTTC. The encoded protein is CASSPLRQGDYEQYF.

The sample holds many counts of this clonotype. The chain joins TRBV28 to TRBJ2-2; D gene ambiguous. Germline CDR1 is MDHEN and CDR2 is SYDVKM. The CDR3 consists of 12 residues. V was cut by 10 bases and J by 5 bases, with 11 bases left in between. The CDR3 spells CATAVLTGELFF. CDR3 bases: TGTGCCACGGCGGTACTAACCGGGGAGCTGTTTTTT.

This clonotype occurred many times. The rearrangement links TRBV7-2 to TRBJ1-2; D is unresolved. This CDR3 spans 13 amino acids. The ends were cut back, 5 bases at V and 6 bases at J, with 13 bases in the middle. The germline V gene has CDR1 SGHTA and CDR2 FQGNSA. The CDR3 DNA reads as TGTGCCAGCAGCCCCCCGACTGTGAATGGCTACACCTTC. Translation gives CASSPPTVNGYTF.

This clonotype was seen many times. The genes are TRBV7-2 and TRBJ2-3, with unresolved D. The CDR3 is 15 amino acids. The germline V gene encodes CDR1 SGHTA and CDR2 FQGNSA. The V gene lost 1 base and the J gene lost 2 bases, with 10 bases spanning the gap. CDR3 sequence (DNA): TGTGCCAGCAGCTTAGACCTGGGGTTCACAGATACGCAGTATTTT. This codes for CASSLDLGFTDTQYF.

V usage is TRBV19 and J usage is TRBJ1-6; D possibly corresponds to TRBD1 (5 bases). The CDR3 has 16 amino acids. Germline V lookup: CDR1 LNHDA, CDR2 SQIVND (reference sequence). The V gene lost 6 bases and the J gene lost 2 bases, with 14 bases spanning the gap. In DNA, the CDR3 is TGTGCCAGTAGCCCCAGAGGGGACCCCTATAATTCACCCCTCCACTTT. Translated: CASSPRGDPYNSPLHF.

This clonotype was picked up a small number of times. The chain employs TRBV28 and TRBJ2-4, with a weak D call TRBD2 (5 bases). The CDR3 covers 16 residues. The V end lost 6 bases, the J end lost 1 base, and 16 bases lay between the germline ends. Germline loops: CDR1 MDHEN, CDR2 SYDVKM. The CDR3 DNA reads TGTGCCAGCAGCTTAGCCCGACCGGGGGCCAAAAACATTCAGTACTTC. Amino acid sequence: CASSLARPGAKNIQYF.

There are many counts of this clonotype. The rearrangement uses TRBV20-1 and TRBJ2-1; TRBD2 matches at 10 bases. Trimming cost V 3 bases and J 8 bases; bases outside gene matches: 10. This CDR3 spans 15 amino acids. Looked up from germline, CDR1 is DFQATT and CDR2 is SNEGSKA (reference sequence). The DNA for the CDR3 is TGCAGTGCTAGGTCTACAGCGGGGGGGCCGGATGAGCAGTTCTTC. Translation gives CSARSTAGGPDEQFF.

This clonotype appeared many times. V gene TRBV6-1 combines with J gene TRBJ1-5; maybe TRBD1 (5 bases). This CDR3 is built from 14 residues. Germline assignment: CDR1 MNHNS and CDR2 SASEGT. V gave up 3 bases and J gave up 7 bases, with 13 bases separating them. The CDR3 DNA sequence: TGTGCCAGCAGTGAGGGATTTGGGGCCCAGCCCCAGCATTTT. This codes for CASSEGFGAQPQHF.

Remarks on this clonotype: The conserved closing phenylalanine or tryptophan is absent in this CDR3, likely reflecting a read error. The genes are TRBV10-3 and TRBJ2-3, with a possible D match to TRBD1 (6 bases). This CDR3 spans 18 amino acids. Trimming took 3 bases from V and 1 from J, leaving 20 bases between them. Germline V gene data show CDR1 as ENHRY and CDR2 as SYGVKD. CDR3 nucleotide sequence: TGTGCCATCAGTGACGTTCAGGGGCTCCCTAGGGGCACAGATACGCAGTATCTT. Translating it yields CAISDVQGLPRGTDTQYL.

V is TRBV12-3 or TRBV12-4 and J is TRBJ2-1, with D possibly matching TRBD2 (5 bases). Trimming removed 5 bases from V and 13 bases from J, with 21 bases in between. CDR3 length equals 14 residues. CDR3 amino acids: CASSPLASTVAQFF. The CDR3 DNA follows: TGTGCCAGCAGTCCCCTCGCTAGCACGGTTGCACAGTTCTTC.

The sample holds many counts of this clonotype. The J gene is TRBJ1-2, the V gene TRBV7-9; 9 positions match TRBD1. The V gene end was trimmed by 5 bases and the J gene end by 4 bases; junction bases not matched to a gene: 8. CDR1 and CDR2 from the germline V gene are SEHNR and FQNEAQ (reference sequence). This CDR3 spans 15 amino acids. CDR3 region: CASSNDRGGVYGYTF. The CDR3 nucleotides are TGTGCCAGCAGCAACGACAGGGGGGGAGTCTATGGCTACACCTTC.

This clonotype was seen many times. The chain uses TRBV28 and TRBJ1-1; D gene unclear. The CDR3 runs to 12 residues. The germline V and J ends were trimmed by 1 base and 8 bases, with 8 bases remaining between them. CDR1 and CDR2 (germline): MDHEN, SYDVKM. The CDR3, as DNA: TGTGCCAGCAGTTTATTTGTAGGGGAAGCTTTCTTT. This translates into CASSLFVGEAFF. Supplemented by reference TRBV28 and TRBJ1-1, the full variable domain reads DVKVTQSSRYLVKRTGEKVFLECVQDMDHENMFWYRQDPGLGLRLIYFSYDVKMKEKGDIPEGYSVSREKKERFSLILESASTNQTSMYLCASSLFVGEAFFGQGTRLTVV.

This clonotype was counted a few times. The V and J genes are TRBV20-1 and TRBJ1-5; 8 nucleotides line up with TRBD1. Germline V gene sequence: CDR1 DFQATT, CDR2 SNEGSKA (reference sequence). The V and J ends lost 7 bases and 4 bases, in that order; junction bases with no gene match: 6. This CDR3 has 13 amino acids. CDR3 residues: CSVNTGGNQPQHF. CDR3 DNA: TGCAGTGTCAATACAGGGGGGAATCAGCCCCAGCATTTT.

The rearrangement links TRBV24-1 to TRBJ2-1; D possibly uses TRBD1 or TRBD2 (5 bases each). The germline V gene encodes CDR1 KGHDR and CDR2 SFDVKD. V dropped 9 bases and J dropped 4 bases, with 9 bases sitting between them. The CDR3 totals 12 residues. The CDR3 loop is CATWDGYNEQFF. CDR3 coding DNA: TGTGCCACCTGGGACGGATACAATGAGCAGTTCTTC.

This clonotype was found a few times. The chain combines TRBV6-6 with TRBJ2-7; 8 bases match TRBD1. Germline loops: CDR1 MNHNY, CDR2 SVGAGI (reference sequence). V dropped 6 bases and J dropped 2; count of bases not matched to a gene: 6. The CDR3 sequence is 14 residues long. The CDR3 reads CASRGGQGTYEQYF. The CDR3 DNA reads TGTGCCAGCAGAGGTGGACAGGGAACCTACGAGCAGTACTTC.

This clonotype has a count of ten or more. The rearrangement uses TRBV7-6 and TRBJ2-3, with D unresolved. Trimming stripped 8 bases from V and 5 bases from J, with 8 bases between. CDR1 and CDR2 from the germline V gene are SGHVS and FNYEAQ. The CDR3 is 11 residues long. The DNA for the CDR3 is TGTGCCAGCTCCAAGGGAGATACGCAGTATTTT. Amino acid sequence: CASSKGDTQYF.

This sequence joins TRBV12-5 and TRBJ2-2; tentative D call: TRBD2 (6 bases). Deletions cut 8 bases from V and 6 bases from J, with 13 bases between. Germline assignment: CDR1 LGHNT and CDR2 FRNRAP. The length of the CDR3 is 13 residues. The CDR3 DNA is TGTGCTAGTCGCGGGGTAGGGGCCGGGGAGCTGTTTTTT. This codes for CASRGVGAGELFF.

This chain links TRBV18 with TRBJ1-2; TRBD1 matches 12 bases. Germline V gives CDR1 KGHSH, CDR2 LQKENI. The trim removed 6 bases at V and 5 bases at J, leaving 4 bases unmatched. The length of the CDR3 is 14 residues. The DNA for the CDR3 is TGTGCCAGCTCCCGGGACAGGGGGCATTATGGCTACACCTTC. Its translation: CASSRDRGHYGYTF. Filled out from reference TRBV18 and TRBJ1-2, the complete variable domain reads NAGVMQNPRHLVRRRGQEARLRCSPMKGHSHVYWYRQLPEEGLKFMVYLQKENIIDESGMPKERFSAEFPKEGPSILRIQQVVRGDSAAYFCASSRDRGHYGYTFGSGTRLTVV.

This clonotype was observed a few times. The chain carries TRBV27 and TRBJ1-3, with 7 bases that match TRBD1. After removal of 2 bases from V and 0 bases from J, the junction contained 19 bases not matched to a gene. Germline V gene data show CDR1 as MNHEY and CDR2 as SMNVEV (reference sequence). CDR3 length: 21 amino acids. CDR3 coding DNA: TGTGCCAGCAGTTTACCGGCCACAGGGGAGGGGAGAATCAACTCTGGAAACACCATATATTTT. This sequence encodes CASSLPATGEGRINSGNTIYF.

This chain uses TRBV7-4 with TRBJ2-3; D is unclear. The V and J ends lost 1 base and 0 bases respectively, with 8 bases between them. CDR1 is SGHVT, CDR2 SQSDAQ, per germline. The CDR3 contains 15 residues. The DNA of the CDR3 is TGTGCCAGCAGCTTAGAGGAGACTAGCACAGATACGCAGTATTTT. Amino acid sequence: CASSLEETSTDTQYF.

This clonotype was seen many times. The CDR3 bases are TGTGCCAGCAGCTTAGGGCTTAATGAAAAACTGTTTTTT. It yields the protein CASSLGLNEKLFF. The V and J genes are TRBV7-8 and TRBJ1-4; no firm D call. Deletions cut 1 base from V and 4 bases from J, with 4 bases between. The CDR3 covers 13 residues. Germline-derived CDR1 and CDR2 are SGHVS and FQNEAQ.

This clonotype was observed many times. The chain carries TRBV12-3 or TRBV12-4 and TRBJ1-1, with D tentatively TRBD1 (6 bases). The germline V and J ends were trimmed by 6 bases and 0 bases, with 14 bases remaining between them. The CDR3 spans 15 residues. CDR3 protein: CASSPQKGVNTEAFF. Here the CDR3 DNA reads TGTGCCAGCAGCCCCCAGAAGGGGGTGAACACTGAAGCTTTCTTT.

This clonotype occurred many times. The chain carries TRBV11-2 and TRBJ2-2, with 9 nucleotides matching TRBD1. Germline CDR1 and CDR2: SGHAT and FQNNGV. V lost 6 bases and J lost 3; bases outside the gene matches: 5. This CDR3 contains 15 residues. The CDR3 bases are TGTGCCAGCAGTTTGCACAGGGGGCACACCGGGGAGCTGTTTTTT. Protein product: CASSLHRGHTGELFF.

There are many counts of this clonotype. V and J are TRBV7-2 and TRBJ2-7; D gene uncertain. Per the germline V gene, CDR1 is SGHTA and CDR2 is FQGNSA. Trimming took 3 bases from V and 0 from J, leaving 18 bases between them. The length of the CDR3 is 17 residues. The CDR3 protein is CASSFRVSSSFSYEQYF. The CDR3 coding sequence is TGTGCCAGCAGCTTCCGTGTGTCGAGCTCCTTCTCCTACGAGCAGTACTTC.